This TCR beta chain is from a study of cytomegalovirus exposure and HLA in healthy donors. Study observations and caveats: In a later analysis, CMV-associated beta chains were mostly HLA-associated, it appeared. Diagnosis of cytomegalovirus status made by the classifier reportedly showed high specificity and sensitivity.

Primers for the PCR totalled 60 Vbeta and 13 Jbeta. Some clones are missing from TCRdb's copy, which holds only in-frame ones; the method was immunoSEQ multiplex PCR. Found here are fewer than 100,000 clones, roughly 80% of them singletons; the top ten hold about 6.6%. Concerning this clone itself: Its antigen remains unidentified.

CDR1 and CDR2 from the germline V gene are SNHLY and FYNNEI. The CDR3 loop spans 13 amino acids. Trimming took off 7 bases at V and 13 bases at J, with 22 bases between the two ends. This cohort consisted of healthy bone marrow donors. The TCR originated in a middle-aged man in good health and CMV-seropositive. The chain joins TRBV2 to TRBJ1-2; D call uncertain. The sequencing sample was made of PBMCs. This chain's CDR3 is CASKRGLWYSSTF. In nucleotides, the CDR3 is TGTGCCAGCAAACGGGGTCTCTGGTATTCGTCCACCTTC. Supplemented by reference TRBV2 and TRBJ1-2, the full variable domain reads EPEVTQTPSHQVTQMGQEVILRCVPISNHLYFYWYRQILGQKVEFLVSFYNNEISEKSEIFDDQFSVERPDGSNFTLKIRSTKLEDSAMYFCASKRGLWYSSTFGSGTRLTVV.